Detailed here is one T cell receptor (beta chain). Its antigen is not known. The PCR made use of 60 Vbeta and 13 Jbeta primers. In the authors' workflow: In a later analysis, around 10 million of some 80 million unique beta chains occurred in at least two donors. Sequencing used immunoSEQ multiplex PCR; TCRdb keeps in-frame clones, though not all of them. That table supplies the V and J calls and clone size; D and trimming were determined from the DNA. This sample has around 140,000 clones, with 70% to 80% found just once. Unrecorded immune exposure was likely among donors, who were nominally healthy when sampled. CDR3 size: 12 residues. Trimming pared 4 bases from V and 14 bases from J, leaving 17 bases between. From germline, CDR1 is MDHEN and CDR2 SYDVKM. The entry originates in a study of cytomegalovirus exposure and HLA in healthy donors. Findings and limits, study-wide: Sequencing artifact likely explains a cluster of highly shared sequence variants. The listing of 150 to 200 TCR beta chains classed them as cytomegalovirus-associated.

The origin of this receptor is a female donor in good health and CMV-seropositive. J is TRBJ1-2 and V is TRBV28; tentative D call: TRBD1 (5 bases). The sequenced material came from PBMCs. CDR3 in amino acids: CASSSPRAPWTF. The CDR3 DNA reads TGTGCCAGCAGTTCTCCCAGGGCCCCGTGGACCTTC.